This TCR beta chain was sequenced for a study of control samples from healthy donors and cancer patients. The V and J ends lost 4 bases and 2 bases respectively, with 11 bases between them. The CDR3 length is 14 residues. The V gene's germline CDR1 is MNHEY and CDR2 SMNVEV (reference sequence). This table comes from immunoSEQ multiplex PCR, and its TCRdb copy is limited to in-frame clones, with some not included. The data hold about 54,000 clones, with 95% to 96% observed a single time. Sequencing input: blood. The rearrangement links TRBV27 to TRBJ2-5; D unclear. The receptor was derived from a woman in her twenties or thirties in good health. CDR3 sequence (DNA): TGTGCCAGCAGTTCCCGACTGGAACAAGAGACCCAGTACTTC. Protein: CASSSRLEQETQYF.